These 22 T cell receptor beta chains were all obtained from the same sample, sequenced in a study of shared clonotypes between healthy human individuals (TCRdb year 2020). Receptors were amplified or captured by the immunoSEQ multiplex PCR assay. The table was pulled from immuneACCESS by TCRdb, which kept in-frame rearrangements only. Such tables lose some clones; where checked, under half of the loss comes from unresolved V genes, and the rest has no known cause. This sample lists 780,000 or so clones; approximately 72% were detected once. The ten largest clones take up about 1.8% of the sample. The material sequenced was memory CD4+ T cells sorted from blood. According to the study, the label for this sample's cell subset or site signals: CD45RA-negative fraction. Source of these receptors: a woman aged 25 to 45 in good health.

This clone was observed a single time. The gene calls are TRBV2 and TRBJ1-4; TRBD1 might be the D (6 bases). Trimming stripped 8 bases from V and 0 bases from J, with 13 bases between. Germline V CDR1 and CDR2: SNHLY, FYNNEI. The CDR3 runs 15 residues. The CDR3 DNA follows: TGTGCCAGCCGTAACAGGGTCTCAACTAATGAAAAACTGTTTTTT. Encoded protein: CASRNRVSTNEKLFF.

V and J are TRBV6-5 and TRBJ2-5, with D possibly matching TRBD2 (6 bases). Trimming pared 3 bases from V and 4 bases from J, leaving 12 bases between. Germline CDR1 MNHEY, CDR2 SVGAGI. This CDR3 is built from 14 residues. CDR3 amino acids: CASSYLSGAETQYF. Here the CDR3 DNA reads TGTGCCAGCAGTTATTTATCGGGAGCAGAGACCCAGTACTTC.

This chain connects TRBV9 to TRBJ1-4; TRBD1 agrees at 7 bases. The V segment lost 3 bases and the J segment 3 bases; nucleotides outside the gene matches: 5. The CDR3 length is 15 residues. Looked up from germline, CDR1 is SGDLS and CDR2 is YYNGEE. This CDR3 reads CASSETGAANEKLFF. The CDR3 coding sequence is TGTGCCAGCAGCGAAACAGGGGCCGCTAATGAAAAACTGTTTTTT.

On this clone: In the same sample, other DNA sequences code for this CDR3. The V call is TRBV12-2, the J call TRBJ2-7. TRBV12-2 is a pseudogene segment. This CDR3 is built from 12 residues. DNA for the CDR3: TGTGCAAGTCGCTTAGGTGGCTACGAGCAGTACTTC. It encodes CASRLGGYEQYF.

V gene TRBV12-5 combines with J gene TRBJ1-2; D is ambiguous. CDR1 and CDR2 from the germline V gene are LGHNT and FRNRAP. Between the trimmed V and J ends, which lost 7 bases and 4 bases, there was a span of 19 bases. The CDR3 consists of 15 residues. CDR3 sequence: CASVKGLGHPYGYTF. The CDR3 nucleotides are TGTGCTAGTGTTAAAGGGTTGGGTCATCCCTATGGCTACACCTTC.

This clone was detected only a few times. This CDR3 reads CASSWGMNTEAFF. The CDR3, as DNA: TGTGCCAGTAGTTGGGGGATGAACACTGAAGCTTTCTTT. This chain connects TRBV19 to TRBJ1-1, with a possible D match to TRBD1 (5 bases). V was clipped by 5 bases and J by 0 bases, with 7 bases between them. The CDR3 runs 13 residues. Germline CDR1 reads LNHDA; CDR2 reads SQIVND (reference sequence).

The V gene is TRBV6-6, the J gene TRBJ1-5; perhaps TRBD1 as D (5 bases). Looked up from germline, CDR1 is MNHNY and CDR2 is SVGAGI (reference sequence). CDR3 length equals 15 residues. V was cut by 6 bases and J by 7 bases, with 19 bases left in between. CDR3 sequence (DNA): TGTGCCAGCAGCCCCGGGGGGTCAGTTGGCCAGCCCCAGCATTTT. Translating it yields CASSPGGSVGQPQHF.

A word on this clone: Additional DNA sequences in this sample encode the identical CDR3. The genes are TRBV7-2 and TRBJ1-1; D is perhaps TRBD1 (6 bases). This CDR3 has 14 amino acids. The V gene lost 3 bases and the J gene lost 1 base, with 9 bases spanning the gap. Germline assignment: CDR1 SGHTA and CDR2 FQGNSA. CDR3 bases: TGTGCCAGCAGCTTCGGCAGGGGGAACACTGAAGCTTTCTTT. Its protein is CASSFGRGNTEAFF.

This chain links TRBV5-4 with TRBJ1-5, with TRBD1 identical over 8 bases. CDR3 size: 16 residues. From germline, CDR1 is SGHNT and CDR2 YYREEE (reference sequence). Trimming at V came to 0 bases and at J to 7 bases, leaving 9 bases not matched to a gene. The CDR3 bases are TGTGCCAGCAGCTTGGGGCCACAGGGGGGGTGGCAGCCCCAGCATTTT. Its protein product is CASSLGPQGGWQPQHF.

A single count supports this clone. The rearrangement links TRBV25-1 to TRBJ2-3; TRBD2 agrees at 7 bases. Germline-derived CDR1 and CDR2 are MGHDK and SYGVNS. The CDR3 runs to 14 residues. Trimming at V came to 7 bases and at J to 0 bases, leaving 4 bases not matched to a gene. The CDR3 DNA reads as TGTGCCAGCACTAGCGGACTTAGCACAGATACGCAGTATTTT. Encoded protein: CASTSGLSTDTQYF.

The chain carries TRBV27 and TRBJ2-7, with D unresolved. CDR3 length: 12 residues. In germline, CDR1 is MNHEY, CDR2 SMNVEV (reference sequence). V lost 5 bases to trimming and J lost 7 bases, with 12 bases between them. As DNA, the CDR3 is TGTGCCAGCAGTCGGAAGCTGGGGGAGCAGTACTTC. Its translation is CASSRKLGEQYF.

This sequence joins TRBV30 and TRBJ1-4, with D possibly matching TRBD1 (5 bases). Germline V CDR1 and CDR2: GTSNPN, SVGIG (reference sequence). Trimming removed 2 bases from V and 5 bases from J, with 15 bases in between. This CDR3 contains 15 residues. Here the CDR3 DNA reads TGTGCCTGGAGTCCCCCCGGGACCGTAAATGAAAAACTGTTTTTT. Residues: CAWSPPGTVNEKLFF.

CDR3 nucleotide sequence: TGTGCCATCAGTGATGAGGGTTTTTATGGCTACACCTTC. This sequence encodes CAISDEGFYGYTF. J is TRBJ1-2 and V is TRBV10-3; D not certain. The germline V and J ends were trimmed by 3 bases and 5 bases, with 10 bases remaining between them. The CDR3 consists of 13 residues. Germline V gene sequence: CDR1 ENHRY, CDR2 SYGVKD.

This clone was observed at least ten times. The chain carries TRBV10-1 and TRBJ2-3, with D hard to call. CDR3 size: 12 residues. V was shortened by 0 bases and J by 10 bases, with 8 bases between the two germline ends. Germline CDR1 WNHNN, CDR2 SYGVQD (reference sequence). CDR3 bases: TGCGCCAGCAGTGAGTCGGGATTTGCGCAGTATTTT. Translation: CASSESGFAQYF.

The V call is TRBV6-4, the J call TRBJ1-5; the D is unclear. Trimming stripped 3 bases from V and 6 bases from J, with 9 bases between. Germline values: CDR1 MRHNA, CDR2 SNTAGT. The CDR3 spans 13 residues. CDR3 in DNA: TGTGCCAGCAGTGATAGGGCAACTCAGCCCCAGCATTTT. Encoded protein: CASSDRATQPQHF.

This clone was counted once. The chain recombines TRBV7-6 with TRBJ2-7; TRBD2 aligns across 8 bases. The CDR3 is 15 residues long. CDR1 and CDR2 (germline): SGHVS, FNYEAQ. The V gene end was trimmed by 5 bases and the J gene end by 5 bases; junction bases not matched to a gene: 11. The DNA of the CDR3 is TGTGCCAGCAGCCCCGGGACTAGTAGGTTGGACGAGCAGTACTTC. Translating it yields CASSPGTSRLDEQYF.

A word on this clone: Other DNA sequences in this specimen translate into the identical CDR3. The chain has TRBV2 and TRBJ2-3, with D hard to call. Trimming took 2 bases from V and 6 from J, leaving 6 bases between them. This CDR3 has 12 amino acids. Germline V gives CDR1 SNHLY, CDR2 FYNNEI. The CDR3 loop is CASSEWADTQYF. CDR3 DNA sequence: TGTGCCAGCAGTGAATGGGCGGATACGCAGTATTTT.

This clone was counted only a few times. Other DNA sequences in the same sample also yield this CDR3. The chain carries TRBV28 and TRBJ2-3, with 8 positions matching TRBD2. The V segment lost 2 bases and the J segment 3 bases; nucleotides outside the gene matches: 4. Germline V lookup: CDR1 MDHEN, CDR2 SYDVKM. This CDR3 is 15 amino acids long. DNA of the CDR3: TGTGCCAGCAGTTTAAGCGGGAGCGGAACAGATACGCAGTATTTT. It is translated as CASSLSGSGTDTQYF. Filled out from reference TRBV28 and TRBJ2-3, the complete variable domain reads DVKVTQSSRYLVKRTGEKVFLECVQDMDHENMFWYRQDPGLGLRLIYFSYDVKMKEKGDIPEGYSVSREKKERFSLILESASTNQTSMYLCASSLSGSGTDTQYFGPGTRLTVL.

This clone was counted only a few times. Other DNA sequences in this specimen translate into the identical CDR3. The chain carries TRBV28 and TRBJ1-2; D is uncertain. Trimming took off 3 bases at V and 2 bases at J, with 7 bases between the two ends. This CDR3 has 13 amino acids. The germline CDR1 and CDR2 sequences are MDHEN and SYDVKM. The CDR3 sequence: CASSLGLNYGYTF. Here the CDR3 DNA reads TGTGCCAGCAGTTTGGGCCTGAACTATGGCTACACCTTC.

The V gene is TRBV7-9, the J gene TRBJ1-5; D gene ambiguous. Per germline, CDR1 SEHNR and CDR2 FQNEAQ (reference sequence). The CDR3 covers 15 residues. Trimming removed 4 bases at V and 2 bases at J, with 12 bases between. The CDR3 is CASSYDPGGNQPQHF. As DNA, the CDR3 is TGTGCCAGCAGCTATGACCCGGGTGGCAATCAGCCCCAGCATTTT. Based on the CDR3 plus reference TRBV7-9 and TRBJ1-5, the full variable domain is DTGVSQNPRHKITKRGQNVTFRCDPISEHNRLYWYRQTLGQGPEFLTYFQNEAQLEKSRLLSDRFSAERPKGSFSTLEIQRTEQGDSAMYLCASSYDPGGNQPQHFGDGTRLSIL.

The rearrangement links TRBV4-1 to TRBJ2-1; no clear D gene. V shed 4 bases and J shed 3 bases, with 13 bases lying between them. CDR1 MGHRA and CDR2 YSYEKL come from the germline V gene. The CDR3 loop spans 15 amino acids. The CDR3 DNA reads TGCGCCAGCAGCCCCGCCGGTTTTGACTACAATGAGCAGTTCTTC. Translation gives CASSPAGFDYNEQFF.

In the case of this clone: The same CDR3 also results from other DNA sequences found in this sample. The CDR3 DNA follows: TGCGCCAGCAGCTTCGGGAATACTTACAATGAGCAGTTCTTC. Amino acid sequence: CASSFGNTYNEQFF. The chain has TRBV5-1 and TRBJ2-1; weak D call: TRBD2 (5 bases). There are 14 residues in the CDR3. V dropped 2 bases and J dropped 4 bases, with 10 bases sitting between them. CDR1 is SGHRS and CDR2 is YFSETQ in the germline V gene.